Listed below are T cell receptor beta chains from one sample, sequenced in a study of cytomegalovirus exposure and HLA in healthy donors. The protocol was immunoSEQ multiplex PCR, while the TCRdb copy is restricted to in-frame clones and leaves out a portion. The repertoire has 150,000 to 200,000 clones, 75% to 90% of them found once; the top ten carry around 6.6%. The specimen was PBMCs. Receptors were obtained from a male donor in good health and CMV-seropositive. Each CDR3 is given with its conserved first and last residue. Each record gives: J gene, D gene, V gene, clone size, CDR3 DNA, CDR3 protein. The D gene is left open where the match is weak. Clone size is not always given. Where it is, it says once, few, many or a class for expanded clones.

j_call: TRBJ2-1
d_call: TRBD2
v_call: TRBV19
clone_size: -
cdr3_nt: TGTGCCAGTAGTGGGAGGGTGTCATACAATGAGCAGTTCTTC
cdr3_aa: CASSGRVSYNEQFF

j_call: TRBJ1-2
d_call: TRBD1
v_call: TRBV5-4
clone_size: -
cdr3_nt: TGTGCCAGCAGCCTTTCAGGGGGCGATTACTGGCACACCTTC
cdr3_aa: CASSLSGGDYWHTF

j_call: TRBJ2-4
d_call: -
v_call: TRBV14
clone_size: few
cdr3_nt: TGTGCCAGCAGCCAGTGGTCAGGTTGGGACATTCAGTACTTC
cdr3_aa: CASSQWSGWDIQYF

j_call: TRBJ2-7
d_call: TRBD2
v_call: TRBV19
clone_size: -
cdr3_nt: TGTGCCAGTAGGGGACTAGCGGGATCCTACGAGCAGTACTTC
cdr3_aa: CASRGLAGSYEQYF

j_call: TRBJ2-1
d_call: -
v_call: TRBV6-6
clone_size: -
cdr3_nt: TGTGCCAGCAGTTACGACTGGAGCAACGAGCAGTTCTTC
cdr3_aa: CASSYDWSNEQFF

j_call: TRBJ1-6
d_call: -
v_call: TRBV27
clone_size: -
cdr3_nt: TGTGCCAGCAGTCCCCGATGGTCGAGGAATAATTCACCCCTCCACTTT
cdr3_aa: CASSPRWSRNNSPLHF

j_call: TRBJ2-7
d_call: TRBD2
v_call: TRBV7-9
clone_size: -
cdr3_nt: TGTGCCAGCAGCTCGACTAGCGGGAGGTCGTACGAGCAGTACTTC
cdr3_aa: CASSSTSGRSYEQYF

j_call: TRBJ2-3
d_call: -
v_call: TRBV10-3
clone_size: -
cdr3_nt: TGTGCCATCAGTGAGCGGGAGCGGTCGGATACGCAGTATTTT
cdr3_aa: CAISERERSDTQYF

j_call: TRBJ2-2
d_call: TRBD2
v_call: TRBV6-1
clone_size: -
cdr3_nt: TGTGCCAGCACTTCGACTAGCGCGGGGACCGGGGAGCTGTTTTTT
cdr3_aa: CASTSTSAGTGELFF

j_call: TRBJ1-4
d_call: -
v_call: TRBV21-1
clone_size: -
cdr3_nt: TGTGCCAGCAGCAAAGAGACAGGGAGGTTGGGTGAAAAACTGTTTTTT
cdr3_aa: CASSKETGRLGEKLFF

j_call: TRBJ2-7
d_call: -
v_call: TRBV6-5
clone_size: -
cdr3_nt: TGTGCCAGCAGTTACTCAACAGGGTTTTACGAGCAGTACTTC
cdr3_aa: CASSYSTGFYEQYF

j_call: TRBJ2-3
d_call: TRBD2
v_call: TRBV28
clone_size: -
cdr3_nt: TGTGCCTGTAGCGGGGACACAGATACGCAGTATTTT
cdr3_aa: CACSGDTDTQYF

j_call: TRBJ2-5
d_call: TRBD2
v_call: TRBV5-5
clone_size: -
cdr3_nt: TGTGCCAGCAGTCATAGACTAGCGGGAGCGGCCGGGGAGACCCAGTACTTC
cdr3_aa: CASSHRLAGAAGETQYF

j_call: TRBJ2-7
d_call: -
v_call: TRBV27
clone_size: once
cdr3_nt: TGTGCCAGCAGTTCCACCGGGTTCCCCCCTTACGAGCAGTACTTC
cdr3_aa: CASSSTGFPPYEQYF

j_call: TRBJ1-2
d_call: TRBD1
v_call: TRBV7-2
clone_size: once
cdr3_nt: TGTGCCAGCAGCCCAGGGGGCCGCCGTGGCTACACCTTC
cdr3_aa: CASSPGGRRGYTF

j_call: TRBJ2-1
d_call: -
v_call: TRBV5-1
clone_size: -
cdr3_nt: TGCGCCAGCAGCATAACCTCCAGGATGGAAAATGAGCAGTTCTTC
cdr3_aa: CASSITSRMENEQFF

j_call: TRBJ2-7
d_call: -
v_call: TRBV15
clone_size: -
cdr3_nt: TGTGCCACCAGCAGGAGTGGCACTCGGCGGGACGAGCAGTACTTC
cdr3_aa: CATSRSGTRRDEQYF

j_call: TRBJ2-3
d_call: TRBD2
v_call: TRBV2
clone_size: -
cdr3_nt: TGTGCCAGCAATTGGGTAGGGACTAACACAGATACGCAGTATTTT
cdr3_aa: CASNWVGTNTDTQYF

j_call: TRBJ2-3
d_call: TRBD1
v_call: TRBV7-9
clone_size: few
cdr3_nt: TGTGCCAGCAGCTTAGCAGGGGACAGGGGGAGAACGCAGTATTTT
cdr3_aa: CASSLAGDRGRTQYF

j_call: TRBJ2-3
d_call: TRBD2
v_call: TRBV27
clone_size: -
cdr3_nt: TGTGCCAGCAACCAAGCGGGAGGGCCATCAGATACGCAGTATTTT
cdr3_aa: CASNQAGGPSDTQYF

j_call: TRBJ2-7
d_call: -
v_call: TRBV7-9
clone_size: -
cdr3_nt: TGTGCCAGCAGCTTAGATCCGGGGACCTACGAGCAGTACTTC
cdr3_aa: CASSLDPGTYEQYF

j_call: TRBJ2-7
d_call: TRBD1
v_call: TRBV29-1
clone_size: -
cdr3_nt: TGCAGCGTCCGGACAGGGGAGAGTTACGAGCAGTACTTC
cdr3_aa: CSVRTGESYEQYF

j_call: TRBJ2-5
d_call: TRBD2
v_call: TRBV10-3
clone_size: -
cdr3_nt: TGTGCCATCAGTGGGACTAGCGAAGAGACCCAGTACTTC
cdr3_aa: CAISGTSEETQYF

j_call: TRBJ2-1
d_call: TRBD2
v_call: TRBV10-3
clone_size: -
cdr3_nt: TGTGCCATCAGTGAGAGAGGACTAGCGGGGTTCAATGAGCAGTTCTTC
cdr3_aa: CAISERGLAGFNEQFF

j_call: TRBJ1-5
d_call: TRBD1
v_call: TRBV15
clone_size: -
cdr3_nt: TGTGCCACCAGCGCCGACAGGGGAAGCAATCAGCCCCAGCATTTT
cdr3_aa: CATSADRGSNQPQHF

j_call: TRBJ2-3
d_call: -
v_call: TRBV19
clone_size: -
cdr3_nt: TGTGCTGCGTCCGATAGTCTGGATACGCAGTATTTT
cdr3_aa: CAASDSLDTQYF

j_call: TRBJ2-3
d_call: TRBD2
v_call: TRBV7-6
clone_size: -
cdr3_nt: TGTGCCAGCAGCATCTTGACTAGCGGGAGCACAGATACGCAGTATTTT
cdr3_aa: CASSILTSGSTDTQYF

j_call: TRBJ2-7
d_call: TRBD1
v_call: TRBV7-8
clone_size: -
cdr3_nt: TGTGCCAGCACCCTCGGGACAGGGCCAAGGGAGCAGTACTTC
cdr3_aa: CASTLGTGPREQYF

j_call: TRBJ2-3
d_call: -
v_call: TRBV9
clone_size: -
cdr3_nt: TGTGCCAGCAGCCCCACTAGTTCGGGAGATACGCAGTATTTT
cdr3_aa: CASSPTSSGDTQYF

j_call: TRBJ2-2
d_call: -
v_call: TRBV5-4
clone_size: -
cdr3_nt: TGTGCCAGCAGCTCTAGGAGCACCGGGGAGCTGTTTTTT
cdr3_aa: CASSSRSTGELFF

j_call: TRBJ2-7
d_call: -
v_call: TRBV27
clone_size: -
cdr3_nt: TGTGCCAGCAGTCCATCCCTGGGGCAGCTACGCTCCTACGAGCAGTACTTC
cdr3_aa: CASSPSLGQLRSYEQYF

j_call: TRBJ1-2
d_call: TRBD1
v_call: TRBV5-4
clone_size: -
cdr3_nt: TGTGCCAGCAGCTTAGAGATTGGACAGGGGAGCGGCTACACCTTC
cdr3_aa: CASSLEIGQGSGYTF

j_call: TRBJ2-5
d_call: -
v_call: TRBV4-1
clone_size: -
cdr3_nt: TGCGCCAGCAGCCAAGGAGGAAAGACCCAGTACTTC
cdr3_aa: CASSQGGKTQYF

j_call: TRBJ1-2
d_call: TRBD1
v_call: TRBV27
clone_size: -
cdr3_nt: TGTGCCAGCAGTTCTTGGGACAGGGGGCCATCTAACTATGGCTACACCTTC
cdr3_aa: CASSSWDRGPSNYGYTF

j_call: TRBJ1-3
d_call: -
v_call: TRBV5-4
clone_size: -
cdr3_nt: TGTGCCAGCAGCTTGGTGAGGGGGGGCTCCCCTGGAAACACCATATATTTT
cdr3_aa: CASSLVRGGSPGNTIYF

j_call: TRBJ2-5
d_call: TRBD2
v_call: TRBV27
clone_size: -
cdr3_nt: TGTGCCAGCAGTTCCCTCCCCCCGGGGAGGACTAGCGGGAGGGGGCGAGAGACCCAGTACTTC
cdr3_aa: CASSSLPPGRTSGRGRETQYF

j_call: TRBJ2-1
d_call: TRBD2
v_call: TRBV13
clone_size: -
cdr3_nt: TGTGCCAGCTCCCGATGGGGGCTAGCGGGAGGGGGGAGCGACAATGAGCAGTTCTTC
cdr3_aa: CASSRWGLAGGGSDNEQFF

j_call: TRBJ2-3
d_call: -
v_call: TRBV7-2
clone_size: -
cdr3_nt: TGTGCCAGCAGCAATAAAGATACGCAGTATTTT
cdr3_aa: CASSNKDTQYF

j_call: TRBJ1-1
d_call: -
v_call: TRBV10-3
clone_size: -
cdr3_nt: TGTGCCATCAGTGACGGGACTGAAGCTTTCTTT
cdr3_aa: CAISDGTEAFF

j_call: TRBJ1-1
d_call: TRBD1
v_call: TRBV7-8
clone_size: -
cdr3_nt: TGTGCCAGCAGCCCCGGGACAGTCGGCATAAAAGCTTTCTTT
cdr3_aa: CASSPGTVGIKAFF

j_call: TRBJ1-1
d_call: TRBD1
v_call: TRBV6-5
clone_size: few
cdr3_nt: TGTGCCAGCAGTTCCGGGACAGTACCTGAAGCTTTCTTT
cdr3_aa: CASSSGTVPEAFF

j_call: TRBJ2-5
d_call: TRBD2
v_call: TRBV25-1
clone_size: -
cdr3_nt: TGTGCCAGCAGTGATCGGGACGGGAGGGAGACCCAGTACTTC
cdr3_aa: CASSDRDGRETQYF

j_call: TRBJ2-2
d_call: TRBD2
v_call: TRBV10-3
clone_size: -
cdr3_nt: TGTGCCATCAGGCAGACTAGCGGGAGCGTCACCGGGGAGCTGTTTTTT
cdr3_aa: CAIRQTSGSVTGELFF

j_call: TRBJ2-2
d_call: TRBD2
v_call: TRBV6-5
clone_size: -
cdr3_nt: TGTGCCAGCAGTTATTGGGGGGGACCCGGGGAGCTGTTTTTT
cdr3_aa: CASSYWGGPGELFF

j_call: TRBJ2-3
d_call: -
v_call: TRBV19
clone_size: once
cdr3_nt: TGTGCCAGTAGTATGTCTCCAGGGGCAGATACGCAGTATTTT
cdr3_aa: CASSMSPGADTQYF

j_call: TRBJ1-3
d_call: -
v_call: TRBV7-9
clone_size: -
cdr3_nt: TGTGCCAGCAGCGGCCGCAGGGGCGATTTAGGAAACACCATATATTTT
cdr3_aa: CASSGRRGDLGNTIYF